Each of the 28 T cell receptor beta chains below was sequenced from the same sample in a study of post-analysis software for immune sequencing data. Their antigens are not known. Each TCR beta cDNA library carried unique molecular identifiers. TCRdb re-called the PCR reads with MiXCR, one entry per CDR3 protein. The sample has some 890,000 distinct CDR3 sequences, approximately 53% seen once. Whole-study findings and limits: Five or six TRBV segments were significantly more frequent in patients than in controls. TRBV5-6, TRBV5-1 and TRBV20-1 were among these segments.

The sample comprised blood. Source of these receptors: a girl aged 5 to 17 with multiple sclerosis.

The table lists this clonotype with a few counts. The gene calls are TRBV28 and TRBJ2-3, with TRBD2 matching over 13 bases. This CDR3 has 15 residues. J was trimmed by 5 bases and V by 6 bases; bases with no gene match: 5. From germline, CDR1 is MDHEN and CDR2 SYDVKM. The CDR3 loop is CASSLRTSGGDTQYF. CDR3 DNA: TGTGCCAGCAGCCTTAGGACTAGCGGGGGAGATACGCAGTATTTT.

This rearrangement joins TRBV20-1 to TRBJ2-1; 10 bases match TRBD2. The germline CDR1 and CDR2 sequences are DFQATT and SNEGSKA (reference sequence). The CDR3 totals 16 residues. Trimming cost V 3 bases and J 4 bases; bases outside gene matches: 9. DNA of the CDR3: TGCAGTGCTAGCCTGGCAGCGGGAGGGAATTACAATGAGCAGTTCTTC. Its translation: CSASLAAGGNYNEQFF.

The chain links TRBV7-3 to TRBJ2-1; D remains unclear. V lost 0 bases and J 6 bases, leaving 6 bases between the germline ends. Looked up from germline, CDR1 is SGHTA and CDR2 is FQGTGA. The CDR3 runs to 13 residues. CDR3 DNA sequence: TGTGCCAGCAGCTTAACTATTAGCAATGAGCAGTTCTTC. Protein sequence: CASSLTISNEQFF.

In its sample, this clonotype was seen a few times. The rearrangement links TRBV29-1 to TRBJ2-5; a possible D gene is TRBD2 (6 bases). CDR1 is SQVTM and CDR2 is ANQGSEA in the germline V gene. Trimming stripped 7 bases from V and 11 bases from J, with 17 bases between. The CDR3 totals 11 residues. The CDR3 loop is CSAGAGYEQYF. The CDR3 DNA reads as TGCAGCGCTGGGGCGGGGTATGAGCAGTACTTC.

The rearrangement uses TRBV7-6 and TRBJ2-3; 9 bases match TRBD2. Germline CDR1 is SGHVS and CDR2 is FNYEAQ. The CDR3 covers 17 residues. V was pared by 1 base and J by 0 bases, with 5 bases of the junction left unmatched. CDR3 coding DNA: TGTGCCAGCAGCTTAGACCTAGCGGGGATAAGCACAGATACGCAGTATTTT. Encoded protein: CASSLDLAGISTDTQYF.

A few counts support this clonotype. The V gene is TRBV18, the J gene TRBJ2-1, with 10 bases matching TRBD2. The ends lost 2 bases at V and 5 bases at J; junction bases unmatched: 3. Germline V lookup: CDR1 KGHSH, CDR2 LQKENI. The CDR3 has 15 residues. CDR3 coding DNA: TGTGCCAGCTCACCATCCCTAGCGGGGGACAATGAGCAGTTCTTC. Residues: CASSPSLAGDNEQFF.

The rearrangement links TRBV29-1 to TRBJ2-7, with D possibly being TRBD1 (6 bases). TRBJ2-5 matches the DNA end more closely, so the J call is doubtful. Germline-derived CDR1 and CDR2 are SQVTM and ANQGSEA. This CDR3 has 13 residues. CDR3 protein: CSVARGIGETQYF. The CDR3 DNA reads TGCAGCGTTGCCAGGGGCATAGGGGAGACCCAGTACTTC.

The rearrangement links TRBV27 to TRBJ2-7; no firm D call. The germline V and J ends were trimmed by 0 bases and 3 bases, with 6 bases remaining between them. Germline-derived CDR1 and CDR2 are MNHEY and SMNVEV (reference sequence). CDR3 size: 13 residues. DNA for the CDR3: TGTGCCAGCAGTTTATCGTTCCGCTACGAGCAGTACTTC. Translating it yields CASSLSFRYEQYF.

This clonotype was detected a few times. This chain links TRBV6-6 with TRBJ2-5; 8 nucleotides match TRBD1. V lost 5 bases and J lost 4; bases outside the gene matches: 3. CDR3 length: 13 amino acids. Germline lookup yields CDR1 MNHNY and CDR2 SVGAGI (reference sequence). The CDR3 nucleotides are TGTGCCAGCAGTCAACAGGGGGGAGAGACCCAGTACTTC. As protein: CASSQQGGETQYF.

This clonotype was seen a few times. CDR3 in amino acids: CSARTRDTQYF. The CDR3 DNA reads as TGCAGTGCTCGAACTCGGGATACGCAGTATTTT. The rearrangement joins TRBV20-1 to TRBJ2-3; D remains unclear. Germline V CDR1 and CDR2: DFQATT, SNEGSKA (reference sequence). The V end lost 5 bases, the J end lost 6 bases, and 9 bases lay between the germline ends. The CDR3 length is 11 residues.

V and J are TRBV7-2 and TRBJ1-1; D is possibly TRBD1 (6 bases). Looked up from germline, CDR1 is SGHTA and CDR2 is FQGNSA. Deletions cut 1 base from V and 0 bases from J, with 9 bases between. The CDR3 consists of 15 residues. The DNA for the CDR3 is TGTGCCAGCAGCTTAGACAGGGCGATGAACACTGAAGCTTTCTTT. It encodes CASSLDRAMNTEAFF.

Ten or more counts support this clonotype. The V gene is TRBV12-3 or TRBV12-4, the J gene TRBJ2-7, with 8 bases aligning to TRBD2. Unmatched junction bases numbered 1, after V lost 3 bases and J lost 0 bases. This CDR3 spans 14 amino acids. The CDR3 DNA reads TGTGCCAGCAGTTTTAGCGGGACCTCCTACGAGCAGTACTTC. It translates to CASSFSGTSYEQYF.

The chain has TRBV7-9 and TRBJ1-1; TRBD1 aligns across 11 bases. Losses at the gene ends were 7 bases for V and 6 bases for J; bases not matched to a gene: 7. The germline V gene encodes CDR1 SEHNR and CDR2 FQNEAQ (reference sequence). The CDR3 spans 14 residues. CDR3 bases: TGTGCCAGCACCCTGGTGGGACAGGGGGCTGAAGCTTTCTTT. Translated, it gives CASTLVGQGAEAFF. The whole variable domain, filled in from reference TRBV7-9 and TRBJ1-1, reads DTGVSQNPRHKITKRGQNVTFRCDPISEHNRLYWYRQTLGQGPEFLTYFQNEAQLEKSRLLSDRFSAERPKGSFSTLEIQRTEQGDSAMYLCASTLVGQGAEAFFGQGTRLTVV.

The J gene is TRBJ1-6, the V gene TRBV6-6, with 9 nucleotides matching TRBD1. This CDR3 contains 16 residues. J lost 9 bases, V lost 5 bases, and 11 bases had no gene match. From germline, CDR1 is MNHNY and CDR2 SVGAGI (reference sequence). The CDR3 bases are TGTGCCAGCAGTCGTACCGGGACAGGGTCTCTTTCACCCCTCCACTTT. Translated: CASSRTGTGSLSPLHF.

The CDR3: CASTLPGQGRGYTF. CDR3 DNA sequence: TGTGCCAGCACCCTTCCGGGGCAGGGAAGAGGCTACACCTTC. The chain links TRBV6-5 to TRBJ1-2; possibly TRBD1 for D (5 bases). Germline V CDR1 and CDR2: MNHEY, SVGAGI. V was trimmed by 7 bases and J by 8 bases, leaving 20 bases between them. The CDR3 has 14 amino acids.

The chain employs TRBV7-9 and TRBJ2-7; D may correspond to TRBD1 or TRBD2 (5 bases each). Per germline, CDR1 SEHNR and CDR2 FQNEAQ (reference sequence). The CDR3 runs to 15 residues. Trimming shortened V by 4 bases and J by 5 bases, and 18 bases separated the two germline ends. The CDR3 here is CASSSGTPDVDEQYF. CDR3 DNA sequence: TGTGCCAGCAGCTCCGGGACCCCCGACGTCGACGAGCAGTACTTC.

The chain recombines TRBV10-3 with TRBJ2-3; a weak D match, TRBD1 (5 bases). This CDR3 spans 16 amino acids. Germline assignment: CDR1 ENHRY and CDR2 SYGVKD. The V end was cut by 0 bases, the J end by 3 bases, with 13 bases between. The CDR3 region has the DNA TGTGCCATCAGTGAGTCGGGCAGGGTTTTGACAGATACGCAGTATTTT. Translated: CAISESGRVLTDTQYF.

V usage is TRBV12-3 or TRBV12-4 and J usage is TRBJ2-7, with 10 nucleotides matching TRBD1. V was pared by 0 bases and J by 4 bases, with 3 bases of the junction left unmatched. The CDR3 extends over 15 amino acids. The CDR3 reads CASSLARTGGYEQYF. In DNA form, the CDR3 reads TGTGCCAGCAGTTTAGCGCGGACAGGGGGTTACGAGCAGTACTTC.

The chain employs TRBV7-3 and TRBJ2-1, with D unclear. V lost 4 bases and J 12 bases, leaving 13 bases between the germline ends. The germline V gene has CDR1 SGHTA and CDR2 FQGTGA. CDR3 length: 12 residues. CDR3 in amino acids: CASSSVGVAQFF. Written as DNA, the CDR3 is TGTGCCAGCAGCTCGGTCGGAGTAGCGCAGTTCTTC.

This clonotype came up a few times. The J gene is TRBJ2-2, the V gene TRBV20-1; the D is unclear. CDR3 length: 13 amino acids. Germline CDR1 reads DFQATT; CDR2 reads SNEGSKA (reference sequence). V was cut by 1 base and J by 4 bases, with 7 bases left in between. The CDR3 loop reads CSARVSSTGELFF. In DNA form, the CDR3 reads TGCAGTGCTAGAGTGTCAAGCACCGGGGAGCTGTTTTTT.

This chain joins TRBV29-1 and TRBJ2-3, with D perhaps TRBD1 or TRBD2 (5 bases each). Trimming took off 5 bases at V and 9 bases at J, with 18 bases between the two ends. The CDR3 covers 13 residues. CDR1 is SQVTM and CDR2 is ANQGSEA in the germline V gene. CDR3 nucleotides: TGCAGCGTTCGGGGTCCCGGGACCCCCACGCAGTATTTT. Its translation is CSVRGPGTPTQYF.

The gene calls are TRBV29-1 and TRBJ2-1; possible D gene TRBD2, 6 bases. Near its end, the DNA agrees better with TRBJ2-7, so the J call may be wrong. CDR3 length: 13 residues. Germline assignment: CDR1 SQVTM and CDR2 ANQGSEA. The CDR3 DNA sequence: TGCAGCGTTTCGGGGGAGGTCTACAATGAGCAGTACTTC. Its translation is CSVSGEVYNEQYF.

V is TRBV20-1 and J is TRBJ2-7; TRBD2 agrees at 10 bases. V lost 6 bases and J lost 0; bases outside the gene matches: 8. The CDR3 is 15 amino acids. Looked up from germline, CDR1 is DFQATT and CDR2 is SNEGSKA (reference sequence). The CDR3 region has the DNA TGCAGTGCCCAGGGACTAGCGTATAGCTCCTACGAGCAGTACTTC. This gives the protein CSAQGLAYSSYEQYF.

This clonotype has more than one count but fewer than ten. This rearrangement joins TRBV20-1 to TRBJ1-6, with D possibly matching TRBD1 (6 bases). Germline V gives CDR1 DFQATT, CDR2 SNEGSKA (reference sequence). The ends were cut back, 1 base at V and 5 bases at J, with 15 bases in the middle. This CDR3 region has 16 residues. In DNA, the CDR3 is TGCAGTGCTAGAGTGCCGCGTGGGGGCCATAATTCACCCCTCCACTTT. Translating it yields CSARVPRGGHNSPLHF.

CDR3 in amino acids: CASSQMGDRSYEQYF. The CDR3 DNA reads as TGTGCCAGCAGCCAAATGGGGGACAGATCCTACGAGCAGTACTTC. The chain links TRBV9 to TRBJ2-7, with 7 positions matching TRBD1. The CDR3 covers 15 residues. V was clipped by 4 bases and J by 1 base; unmatched bases: 8. Germline V CDR1 and CDR2: SGDLS, YYNGEE.

The gene calls are TRBV7-8 and TRBJ2-3; 8 bases agree with TRBD2. Germline CDR1 SGHVS, CDR2 FQNEAQ. V trimming: 5 bases; J trimming: 3 bases; junction bases outside the gene matches: 13. The CDR3 spans 17 residues. As DNA, the CDR3 is TGTGCCAGCAGCCCCGCCCTACTAGCGGCCCCGACAGATACGCAGTATTTT. Translating it yields CASSPALLAAPTDTQYF. Together with reference TRBV7-8 and TRBJ2-3, the CDR3 gives the full variable domain: GAGVSQSPRYKVAKRGQDVALRCDPISGHVSLFWYQQALGQGPEFLTYFQNEAQLDKSGLPSDRFFAERPEGSVSTLKIQRTQQEDSAVYLCASSPALLAAPTDTQYFGPGTRLTVL.

The chain couples TRBV12-3 or TRBV12-4 to TRBJ2-3; the match to TRBD2 covers 13 bases. Losses at the gene ends were 6 bases for V and 4 bases for J; bases not matched to a gene: 4. The CDR3 length is 15 residues. The CDR3 loop is CASRTGTSGADTQYF. For the CDR3, the DNA is TGTGCCAGCAGGACCGGGACTAGCGGGGCAGATACGCAGTATTTT.

The V and J genes are TRBV10-3 and TRBJ1-1; TRBD1 might be the D (5 bases). The CDR3 sequence is 14 residues long. The V gene lost 3 bases and the J gene lost 0 bases, with 8 bases spanning the gap. Germline-derived CDR1 and CDR2 are ENHRY and SYGVKD. The CDR3 spells CAISDTGMNTEAFF. The CDR3 DNA follows: TGTGCCATCAGTGACACAGGTATGAACACTGAAGCTTTCTTT.